This T cell receptor (beta chain) was recovered during a study of beta chain features in type 1 diabetes. Study-level background: All samples combined gave 107,917,701 sorted cells for examination. Study-wide results and limits: Sequencing used cDNA, and cells with high TCR expression could therefore be over-represented.

Sequencing targeted expressed TCRB transcripts, as all isolated RNA had been reverse transcribed. Assay: immunoSEQ multiplex PCR; the TCRdb copy retains only in-frame clones and omits some. The sample consists of under 250,000 clones, 27% of them appearing once. This clone was detected a few times. Its antigen is unidentified. The germline gives CDR1 GTSNPN, CDR2 SVGIG (reference sequence). This CDR3 is built from 19 residues. Trimming removed 2 bases from V and 3 bases from J, with 28 bases in between. This clonotype originated in a man in his thirties or forties in good health. This rearrangement joins TRBV30 to TRBJ1-1; D is possibly TRBD1 (6 bases). The sequencing sample was made of central memory CD4+ T cells from blood. The CDR3 DNA reads as TGTGCCTGGAGTCCGCTGGTTGGTGGGACACTACCGACTTACACTGAAGCTTTCTTT. Protein product: CAWSPLVGGTLPTYTEAFF.